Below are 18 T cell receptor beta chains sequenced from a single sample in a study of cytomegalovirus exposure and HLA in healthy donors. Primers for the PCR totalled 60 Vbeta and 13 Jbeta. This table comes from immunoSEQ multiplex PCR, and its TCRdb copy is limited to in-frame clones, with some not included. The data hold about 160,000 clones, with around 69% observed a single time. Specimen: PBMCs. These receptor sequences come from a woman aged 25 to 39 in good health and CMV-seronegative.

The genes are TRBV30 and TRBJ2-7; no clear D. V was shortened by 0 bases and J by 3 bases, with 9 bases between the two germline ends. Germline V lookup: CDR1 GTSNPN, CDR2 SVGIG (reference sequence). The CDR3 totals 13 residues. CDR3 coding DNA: TGTGCCTGGAGTGTACAGAACGACTACGAGCAGTACTTC. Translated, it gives CAWSVQNDYEQYF.

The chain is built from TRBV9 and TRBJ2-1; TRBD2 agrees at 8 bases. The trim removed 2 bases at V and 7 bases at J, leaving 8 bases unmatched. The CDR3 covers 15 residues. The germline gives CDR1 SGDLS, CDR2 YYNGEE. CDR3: CASSVGGGSGNEQFF. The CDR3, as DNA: TGTGCCAGCAGCGTCGGCGGGGGGAGCGGAAATGAGCAGTTCTTC.

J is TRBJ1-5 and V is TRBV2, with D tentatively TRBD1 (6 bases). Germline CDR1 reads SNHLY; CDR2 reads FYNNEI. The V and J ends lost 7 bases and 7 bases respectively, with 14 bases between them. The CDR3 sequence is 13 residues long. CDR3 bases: TGTGCCAGCAACCAGGGGTCCCCACAGCCCCAGCATTTT. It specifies CASNQGSPQPQHF.

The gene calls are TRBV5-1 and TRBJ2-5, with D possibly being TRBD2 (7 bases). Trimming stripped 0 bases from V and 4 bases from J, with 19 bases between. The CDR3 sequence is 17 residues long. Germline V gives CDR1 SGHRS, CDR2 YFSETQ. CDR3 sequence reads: CASSLALRGPRGETQYF. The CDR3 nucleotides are TGCGCCAGCAGCTTGGCCTTGCGGGGGCCCAGGGGAGAGACCCAGTACTTC.

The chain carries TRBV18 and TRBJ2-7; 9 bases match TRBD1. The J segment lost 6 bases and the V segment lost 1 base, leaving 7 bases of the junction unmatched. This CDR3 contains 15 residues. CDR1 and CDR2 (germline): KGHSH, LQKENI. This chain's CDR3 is CASSPQGTGYGEQYF. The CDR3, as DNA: TGTGCCAGCTCACCACAAGGGACAGGGTATGGCGAGCAGTACTTC.

CDR3 region: CSVRGRELANGAKNIQYF. CDR3 DNA sequence: TGCAGCGTTCGTGGACGGGAACTAGCGAATGGGGCCAAAAACATTCAGTACTTC. The V gene is TRBV29-1, the J gene TRBJ2-4; 7 bases align to TRBD2. Germline V gene sequence: CDR1 SQVTM, CDR2 ANQGSEA. The length of the CDR3 is 18 residues. V lost 5 bases and J lost 1; bases outside the gene matches: 17.

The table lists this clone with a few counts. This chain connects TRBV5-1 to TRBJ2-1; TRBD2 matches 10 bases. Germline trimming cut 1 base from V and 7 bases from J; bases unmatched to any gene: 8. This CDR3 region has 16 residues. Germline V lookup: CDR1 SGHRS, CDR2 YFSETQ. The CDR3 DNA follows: TGCGCCAGCAGCTTGAACTTAGCTAGCGGGAGTAATGAGCAGTTCTTC. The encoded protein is CASSLNLASGSNEQFF.

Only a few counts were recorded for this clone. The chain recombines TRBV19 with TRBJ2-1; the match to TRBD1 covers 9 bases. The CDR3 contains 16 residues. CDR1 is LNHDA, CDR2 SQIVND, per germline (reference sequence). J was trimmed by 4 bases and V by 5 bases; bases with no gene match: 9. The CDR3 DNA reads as TGTGCCAGTAGTTTCCAGGACAGGGGAGGATACAATGAGCAGTTCTTC. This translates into CASSFQDRGGYNEQFF.

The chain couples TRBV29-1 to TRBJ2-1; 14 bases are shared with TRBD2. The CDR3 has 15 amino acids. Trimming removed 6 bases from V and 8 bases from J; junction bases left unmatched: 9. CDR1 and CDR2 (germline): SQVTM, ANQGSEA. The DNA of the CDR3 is TGCAGCGTCAAGGGGGGACTAGCGGGAGTCGATGAGCAGTTCTTC. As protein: CSVKGGLAGVDEQFF.

DNA for the CDR3: TGTGCCAGCAGCCGTCAGCGGGAGGAGACCCAGTACTTC. It encodes CASSRQREETQYF. The chain links TRBV7-6 to TRBJ2-5; 8 nucleotides match TRBD2. CDR1 is SGHVS and CDR2 is FNYEAQ in the germline V gene. The CDR3 length is 13 residues. Trimming took 5 bases from V and 5 from J; bases not matched to a gene: 4.

The CDR3 DNA reads as TGCGCCAGCAGCCAAGATTTGCTCACTAATAGCAATCAGCCCCAGCATTTT. It yields the protein CASSQDLLTNSNQPQHF. V usage is TRBV4-3 and J usage is TRBJ1-5, with no clear D. This CDR3 has 17 residues. The V end was cut by 0 bases, the J end by 0 bases, with 12 bases between. The germline gives CDR1 LGHNA, CDR2 YSLEER.

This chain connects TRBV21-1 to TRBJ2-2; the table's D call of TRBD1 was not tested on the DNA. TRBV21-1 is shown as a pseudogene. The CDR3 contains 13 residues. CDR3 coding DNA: TGTGCCAGCAGATGGGCGTGCACCGGGGAGCTGTTTTTT. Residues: CASRWACTGELFF.

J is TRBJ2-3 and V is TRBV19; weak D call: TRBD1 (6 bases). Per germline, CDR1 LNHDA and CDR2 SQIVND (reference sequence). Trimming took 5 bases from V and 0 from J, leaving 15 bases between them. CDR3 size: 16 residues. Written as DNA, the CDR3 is TGTGCCAGTAGTCCGCAGGGGTTGCCTAGCACAGATACGCAGTATTTT. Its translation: CASSPQGLPSTDTQYF.

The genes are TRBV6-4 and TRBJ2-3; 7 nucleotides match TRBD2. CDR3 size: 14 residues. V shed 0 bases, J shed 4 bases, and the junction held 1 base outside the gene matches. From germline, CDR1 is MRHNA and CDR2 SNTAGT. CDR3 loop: CASSDSGGADTQYF. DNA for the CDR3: TGTGCCAGCAGTGACTCGGGGGGGGCAGATACGCAGTATTTT.

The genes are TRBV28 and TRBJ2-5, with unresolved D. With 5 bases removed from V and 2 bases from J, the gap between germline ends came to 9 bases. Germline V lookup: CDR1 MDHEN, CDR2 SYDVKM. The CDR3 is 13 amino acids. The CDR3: CASSRSKQETQYF. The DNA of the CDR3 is TGTGCCAGCAGTAGGAGCAAACAAGAGACCCAGTACTTC. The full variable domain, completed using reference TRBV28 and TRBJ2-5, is DVKVTQSSRYLVKRTGEKVFLECVQDMDHENMFWYRQDPGLGLRLIYFSYDVKMKEKGDIPEGYSVSREKKERFSLILESASTNQTSMYLCASSRSKQETQYFGPGTRLLVL.

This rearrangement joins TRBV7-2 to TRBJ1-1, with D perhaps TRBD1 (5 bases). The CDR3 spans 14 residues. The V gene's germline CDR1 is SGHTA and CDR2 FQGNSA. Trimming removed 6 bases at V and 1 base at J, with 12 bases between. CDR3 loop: CASSRQPGNTEAFF. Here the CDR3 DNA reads TGTGCCAGCAGTCGACAGCCTGGGAACACTGAAGCTTTCTTT. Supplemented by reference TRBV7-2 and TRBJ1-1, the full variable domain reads GAGVSQSPSNKVTEKGKDVELRCDPISGHTALYWYRQSLGQGLEFLIYFQGNSAPDKSGLPSDRFSAERTGGSVSTLTIQRTQQEDSAVYLCASSRQPGNTEAFFGQGTRLTVV.

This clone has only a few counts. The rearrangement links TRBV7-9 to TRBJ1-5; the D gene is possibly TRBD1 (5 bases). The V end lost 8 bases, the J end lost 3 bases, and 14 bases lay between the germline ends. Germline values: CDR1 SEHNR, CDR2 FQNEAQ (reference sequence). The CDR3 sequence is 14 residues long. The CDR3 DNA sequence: TGTGCCAGCTCGGGGGTAGGGGTCAATCAGCCCCAGCATTTT. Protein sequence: CASSGVGVNQPQHF.

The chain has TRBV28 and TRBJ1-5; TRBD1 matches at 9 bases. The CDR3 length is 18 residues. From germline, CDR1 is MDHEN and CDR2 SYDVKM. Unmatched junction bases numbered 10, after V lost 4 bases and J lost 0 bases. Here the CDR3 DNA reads TGTGCCAGCAGTTCACTACGGGACAGGGTCTATAGCAATCAGCCCCAGCATTTT. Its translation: CASSSLRDRVYSNQPQHF. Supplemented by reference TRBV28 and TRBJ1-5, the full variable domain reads DVKVTQSSRYLVKRTGEKVFLECVQDMDHENMFWYRQDPGLGLRLIYFSYDVKMKEKGDIPEGYSVSREKKERFSLILESASTNQTSMYLCASSSLRDRVYSNQPQHFGDGTRLSIL.